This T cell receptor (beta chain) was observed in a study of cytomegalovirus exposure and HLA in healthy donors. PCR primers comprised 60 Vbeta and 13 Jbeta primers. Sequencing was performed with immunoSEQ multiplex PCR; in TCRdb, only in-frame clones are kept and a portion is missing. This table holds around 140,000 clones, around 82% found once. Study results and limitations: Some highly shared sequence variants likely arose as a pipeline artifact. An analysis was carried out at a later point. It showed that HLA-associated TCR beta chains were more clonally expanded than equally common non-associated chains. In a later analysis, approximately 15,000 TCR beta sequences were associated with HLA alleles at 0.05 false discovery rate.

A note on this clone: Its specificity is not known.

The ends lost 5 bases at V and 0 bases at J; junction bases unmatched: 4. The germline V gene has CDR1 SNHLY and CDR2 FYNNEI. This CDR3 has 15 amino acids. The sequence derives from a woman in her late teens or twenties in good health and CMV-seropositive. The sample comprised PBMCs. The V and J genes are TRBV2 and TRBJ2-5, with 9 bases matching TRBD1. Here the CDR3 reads CASSRDRANQETQYF. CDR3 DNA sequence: TGTGCCAGCAGTCGGGACAGGGCCAACCAAGAGACCCAGTACTTC.